The 9 T cell receptor beta chains below were found in one sample sequenced in a study of cytotoxic CD8 clonotypes in ibrutinib-treated CLL. Sequencing used immunoSEQ multiplex PCR; TCRdb keeps in-frame clones, though not all of them. Of about 310,000 clones listed, around four fifths are singletons. The sample in question was PBMCs, obtained before ibrutinib treatment. The receptor source for this set is a human donor with chronic lymphocytic leukemia.

The gene calls are TRBV29-1 and TRBJ1-1; no reliable D call. Germline lookup yields CDR1 SQVTM and CDR2 ANQGSEA. Trimming removed 0 bases from V and 12 bases from J, with 8 bases in between. The CDR3 length is 10 residues. This CDR3 reads CSVEEGLPFF. The CDR3, as DNA: TGCAGCGTTGAAGAGGGGTTGCCTTTCTTT.

The chain recombines TRBV28 with TRBJ2-1, with unresolved D. CDR1 is MDHEN, CDR2 SYDVKM, per germline. V was clipped by 5 bases and J by 7 bases, with 12 bases between them. CDR3 length: 13 amino acids. This CDR3 reads CASSLPSWNEQFF. The DNA of the CDR3 is TGTGCCAGCAGTCTCCCTAGTTGGAATGAGCAGTTCTTC. The variable domain in full, with the rest retrieved from reference TRBV28 and TRBJ2-1, is DVKVTQSSRYLVKRTGEKVFLECVQDMDHENMFWYRQDPGLGLRLIYFSYDVKMKEKGDIPEGYSVSREKKERFSLILESASTNQTSMYLCASSLPSWNEQFFGPGTRLTVL.

In the case of this clone: In the same sample, other DNA sequences code for this CDR3. The chain has TRBV6-5 and TRBJ1-2, with D maybe TRBD1 (5 bases). CDR3 length: 11 amino acids. Trimming shortened V by 2 bases and J by 7 bases, and 5 bases separated the two germline ends. Germline CDR1 is MNHEY and CDR2 is SVGAGI. The CDR3 DNA follows: TGTGCCAGCAGTTACCAGGGTGGCTACACCTTC. Amino acids: CASSYQGGYTF.

The chain couples TRBV2 to TRBJ1-3; TRBD1 might be the D (5 bases). Germline V lookup: CDR1 SNHLY, CDR2 FYNNEI. V was clipped by 7 bases and J by 0 bases, with 13 bases between them. There are 15 residues in the CDR3. Here the CDR3 DNA reads TGTGCCAGCAAAATACAGGTGTTCTCTGGAAACACCATATATTTT. Residues: CASKIQVFSGNTIYF. The entire variable domain, with the rest obtained from reference TRBV2 and TRBJ1-3, is as follows: EPEVTQTPSHQVTQMGQEVILRCVPISNHLYFYWYRQILGQKVEFLVSFYNNEISEKSEIFDDQFSVERPDGSNFTLKIRSTKLEDSAMYFCASKIQVFSGNTIYFGEGSWLTVV.

The CDR3 loop is CASSPPTRGYEQYF. CDR3 DNA: TGTGCCAGCAGCCCGCCGACGAGGGGCTATGAGCAGTACTTC. J is TRBJ2-7 and V is TRBV7-9, with D perhaps given as TRBD1 or TRBD2 (5 bases each). This CDR3 has 14 amino acids. Trimming took off 5 bases at V and 7 bases at J, with 18 bases between the two ends. Germline CDR1 is SEHNR and CDR2 is FQNEAQ (reference sequence). Full variable domain (missing parts from reference TRBV7-9 and TRBJ2-7): DTGVSQNPRHKITKRGQNVTFRCDPISEHNRLYWYRQTLGQGPEFLTYFQNEAQLEKSRLLSDRFSAERPKGSFSTLEIQRTEQGDSAMYLCASSPPTRGYEQYFGPGTRLTVT.

This chain links TRBV19 with TRBJ2-1, with 7 bases matching TRBD1. The CDR3 consists of 15 residues. The germline V gene has CDR1 LNHDA and CDR2 SQIVND (reference sequence). Trimming cost V 4 bases and J 5 bases; bases outside gene matches: 8. In nucleotides, the CDR3 is TGTGCCAGTAGTAGCCCCAAGACAGGGCACAATGAGCAGTTCTTC. It yields the protein CASSSPKTGHNEQFF.

This sequence joins TRBV18 and TRBJ2-1; D ambiguous. Germline CDR1 reads KGHSH; CDR2 reads LQKENI. The V and J ends lost 3 bases and 4 bases respectively, with 7 bases between them. The CDR3 runs 13 residues. CDR3 DNA: TGTGCCAGCTCACCCCATATATACAATGAGCAGTTCTTC. Translating it yields CASSPHIYNEQFF.

J is TRBJ2-7 and V is TRBV19; the D is unclear. This CDR3 spans 14 amino acids. V lost 5 bases and J 3 bases, leaving 14 bases between the germline ends. The germline V gene has CDR1 LNHDA and CDR2 SQIVND (reference sequence). The CDR3, as DNA: TGTGCCAGTAGTCCCCTCTCACCTTACTACGAGCAGTACTTC. Translation: CASSPLSPYYEQYF.

The chain links TRBV7-9 to TRBJ2-7; 10 bases line up with TRBD2. J gave up 5 bases and V 2 bases, and 18 bases lay outside the gene matches. The CDR3 is made up of 19 amino acids. Germline CDR1 SEHNR, CDR2 FQNEAQ (reference sequence). The CDR3 protein is CASSLFRLAGKTWANEQYF. The CDR3 bases are TGTGCCAGCAGCTTATTCCGACTAGCGGGCAAAACATGGGCTAACGAGCAGTACTTC.